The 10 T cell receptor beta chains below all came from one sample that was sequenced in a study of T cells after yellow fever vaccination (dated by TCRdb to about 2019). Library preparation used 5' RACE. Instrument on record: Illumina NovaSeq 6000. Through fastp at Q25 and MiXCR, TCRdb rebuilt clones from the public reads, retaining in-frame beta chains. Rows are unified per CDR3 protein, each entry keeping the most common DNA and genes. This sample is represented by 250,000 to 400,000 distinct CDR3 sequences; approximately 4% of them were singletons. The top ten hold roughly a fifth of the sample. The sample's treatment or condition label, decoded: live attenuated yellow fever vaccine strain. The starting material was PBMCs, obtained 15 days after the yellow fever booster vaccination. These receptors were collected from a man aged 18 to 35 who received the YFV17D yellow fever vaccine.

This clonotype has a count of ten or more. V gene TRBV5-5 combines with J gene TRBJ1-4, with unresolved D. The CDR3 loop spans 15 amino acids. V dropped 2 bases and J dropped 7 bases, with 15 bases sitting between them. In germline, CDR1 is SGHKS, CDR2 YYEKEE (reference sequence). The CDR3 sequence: CASSLHIRVGEKLFF. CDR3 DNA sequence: TGTGCCAGCAGCTTACACATTCGAGTGGGTGAAAAACTGTTTTTT.

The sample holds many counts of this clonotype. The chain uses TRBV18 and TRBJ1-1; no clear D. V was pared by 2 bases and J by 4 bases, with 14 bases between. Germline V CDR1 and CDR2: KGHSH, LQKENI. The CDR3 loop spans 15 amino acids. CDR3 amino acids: CASSPNRVPRTEAFF. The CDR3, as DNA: TGTGCCAGCTCACCAAACCGGGTGCCCCGCACTGAAGCTTTCTTT.

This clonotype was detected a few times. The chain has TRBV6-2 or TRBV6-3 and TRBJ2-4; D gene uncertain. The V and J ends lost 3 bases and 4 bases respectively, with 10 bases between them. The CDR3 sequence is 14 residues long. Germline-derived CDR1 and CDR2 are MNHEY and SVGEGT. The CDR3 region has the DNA TGTGCCAGCAGTTATCGTCCAGGAAAAAACATTCAGTACTTC. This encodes CASSYRPGKNIQYF.

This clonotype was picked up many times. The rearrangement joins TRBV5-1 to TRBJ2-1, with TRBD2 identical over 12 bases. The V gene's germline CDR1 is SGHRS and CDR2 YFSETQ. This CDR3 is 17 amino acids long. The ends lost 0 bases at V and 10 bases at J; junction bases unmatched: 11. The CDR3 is CASSLELAGGLFFEQFF. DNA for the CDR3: TGCGCCAGCAGCTTGGAACTAGCGGGGGGCCTCTTCTTCGAGCAGTTCTTC.

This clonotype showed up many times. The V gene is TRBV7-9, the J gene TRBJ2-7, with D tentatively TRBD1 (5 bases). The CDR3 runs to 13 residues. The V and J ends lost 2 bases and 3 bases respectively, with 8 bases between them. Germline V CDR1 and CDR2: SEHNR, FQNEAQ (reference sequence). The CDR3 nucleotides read TGTGCCAGCAGCTTAACAGGTTACTACGAGCAGTACTTC. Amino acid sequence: CASSLTGYYEQYF. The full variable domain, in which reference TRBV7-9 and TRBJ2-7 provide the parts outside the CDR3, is DTGVSQNPRHKITKRGQNVTFRCDPISEHNRLYWYRQTLGQGPEFLTYFQNEAQLEKSRLLSDRFSAERPKGSFSTLEIQRTEQGDSAMYLCASSLTGYYEQYFGPGTRLTVT.

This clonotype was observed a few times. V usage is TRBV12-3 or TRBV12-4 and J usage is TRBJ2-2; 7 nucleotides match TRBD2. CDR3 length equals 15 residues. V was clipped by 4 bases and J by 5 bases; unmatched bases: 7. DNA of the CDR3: TGTGCCAGCAGTTGGCCTAGCGGATTAACCGGGGAGCTGTTTTTT. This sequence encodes CASSWPSGLTGELFF.

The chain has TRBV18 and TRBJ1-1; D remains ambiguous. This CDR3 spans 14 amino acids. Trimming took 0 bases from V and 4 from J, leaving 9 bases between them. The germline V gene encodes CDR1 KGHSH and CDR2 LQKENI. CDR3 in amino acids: CASSPPGRTTEAFF. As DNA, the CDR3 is TGTGCCAGCTCACCACCCGGGCGGACCACTGAAGCTTTCTTT.

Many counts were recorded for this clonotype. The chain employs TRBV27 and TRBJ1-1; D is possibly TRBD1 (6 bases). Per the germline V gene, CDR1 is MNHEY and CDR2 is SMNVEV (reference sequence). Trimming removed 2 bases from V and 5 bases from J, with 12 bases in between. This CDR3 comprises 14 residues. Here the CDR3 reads CASSLQGRGTEAFF. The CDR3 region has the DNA TGTGCCAGCAGTTTACAGGGGAGAGGGACTGAAGCTTTCTTT.

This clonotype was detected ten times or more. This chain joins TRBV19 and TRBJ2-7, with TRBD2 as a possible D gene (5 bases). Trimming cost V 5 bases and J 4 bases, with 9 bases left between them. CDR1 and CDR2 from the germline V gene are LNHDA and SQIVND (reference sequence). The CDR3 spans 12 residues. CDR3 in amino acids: CASSSGGYEQYF. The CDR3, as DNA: TGTGCCAGTAGTTCCGGAGGTTACGAGCAGTACTTC. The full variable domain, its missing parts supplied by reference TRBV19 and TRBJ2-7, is DGGITQSPKYLFRKEGQNVTLSCEQNLNHDAMYWYRQDPGQGLRLIYYSQIVNDFQKGDIAEGYSVSREKKESFPLTVTSAQKNPTAFYLCASSSGGYEQYFGPGTRLTVT.

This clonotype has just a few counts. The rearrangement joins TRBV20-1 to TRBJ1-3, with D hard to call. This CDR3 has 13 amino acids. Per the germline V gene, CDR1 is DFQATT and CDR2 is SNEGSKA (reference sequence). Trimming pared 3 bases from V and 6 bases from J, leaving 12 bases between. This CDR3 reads CSASGVVVNTIYF. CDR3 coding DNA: TGCAGTGCTAGCGGGGTTGTAGTAAACACCATATATTTT.